Given below is one TCR beta chain in context. The antigen is not known. This record comes from a study of cytomegalovirus exposure and HLA in healthy donors. Study results and caveats: With further analysis later on, most CMV-associated TCR beta chains appeared HLA-restricted. In an earlier analysis, productive rearrangement rates for most beta V segments clustered near 87% or 30%. Cytomegalovirus-associated status was assigned to approximately 160 TCR beta chains.

Though nominally healthy at sampling, donors likely had unrecorded immune exposures. V dropped 3 bases and J dropped 2; count of bases not matched to a gene: 7. The CDR3 is 18 residues long. CDR1 and CDR2 (germline): KGHSH, LQKENI. This PCR relied on a set of 60 Vbeta primers and 13 Jbeta primers. Sequencing was performed with immunoSEQ multiplex PCR; in TCRdb, only in-frame clones are kept and a portion is missing. The repertoire holds fewer than 250,000 clones, around 84% seen once, with around 3.6% in the top ten. The gene calls are TRBV18 and TRBJ2-1, with TRBD2 identical over 13 bases. The clonotype was recovered from a man in his forties or fifties in good health and CMV-seropositive. The sample was PBMCs. The CDR3 region has the DNA TGTGCCAGCTCACCCCCCACTAGCGGGAGGGCGGCCTACAATGAGCAGTTCTTC. Its protein is CASSPPTSGRAAYNEQFF.